This entry features one T cell receptor beta chain sequence. What it recognizes is unknown. The data belong to a study of shared clonotypes between healthy human individuals. The study's findings and limits: It was expected that sequencing depth would affect clonotype sharing among donors.

An even split of each subset's genomic DNA across several immunoSEQ plates was performed. Assay: immunoSEQ multiplex PCR; the TCRdb copy retains only in-frame clones and omits some. The sample consists of about 2.4 million clones, about 92% of them appearing once. Trimming took off 2 bases at V and 1 base at J, with 5 bases between the two ends. CDR1 and CDR2 (germline): GTSNPN, SVGIG (reference sequence). The CDR3 runs to 12 residues. The chain is built from TRBV30 and TRBJ1-1; unclear D gene. Sequenced sample: naive CD4+ T cells sorted from blood. The subset: CD45RA+ positively selected. The clonotype comes from a man younger than 35 in good health. In DNA, the CDR3 is TGTGCCTGGAGTCACGGGAACACTGAAGCTTTCTTT. Amino acid sequence: CAWSHGNTEAFF.